This T cell receptor beta chain derives from a study of blood T cell repertoires in COVID-19. Profiled with immunoSEQ multiplex PCR; TCRdb holds only in-frame clones, not every one. The repertoire holds some 240,000 clones, with around 84% as singletons. This CDR3 has 18 residues. V lost 4 bases and J lost 3; bases outside the gene matches: 15. The germline CDR1 and CDR2 sequences are SGDLS and YYNGEE. The chain joins TRBV9 to TRBJ2-3; 9 bases fit TRBD2. The receptor was derived from a man aged 30-40 years with acute COVID-19. The specimen was PBMCs or T cells enriched from blood (not recorded which). The CDR3 sequence is CASSPRASGRLVTDTQYF. The CDR3 nucleotides are TGTGCCAGCAGCCCCCGTGCCAGCGGGAGGTTGGTAACAGATACGCAGTATTTT.